This T cell receptor beta chain comes out of a study of blood T cell repertoires in COVID-19. The wider study: From the United States, Italy and Spain came samples of acute and convalescent COVID-19. In each case, the material was cDNA or gDNA derived from T cells, B-cell-depleted T cells, or PBMCs.

Original data processing: Nucleated cell number was recorded as an estimate derived from reference gene primer amplification. Using immunoSEQ multiplex PCR, the repertoire was profiled, and TCRdb retains in-frame clones only, with some absent. D and trimming were read from the DNA, whereas the V and J calls and clone size are those reported in that table. The sample includes around 190,000 clones, 82% of them seen just once. CDR1 SGHDN and CDR2 FVKESK come from the germline V gene. V dropped 1 base and J dropped 4 bases, with 8 bases sitting between them. The CDR3 has 13 amino acids. In Seattle, patients joined the study during active infection and were tracked longitudinally.

The clonotype originates from a woman aged 55-69 years with COVID-19, enrolled during active disease. Sequencing was performed on peripheral blood. The V call is TRBV14, the J call TRBJ2-7; maybe TRBD1 (5 bases). CDR3 nucleotide sequence: TGTGCCAGCAGCCAAGTGCCAGGGTACGAGCAGTACTTC. Translation: CASSQVPGYEQYF.